The T cell receptor (beta chain) described here comes from a study of shared clonotypes between healthy human individuals. Overall study results and limits: A handful of donors shared approximately 5% of their naive CD4 clonotypes.

V was cut by 1 base and J by 5 bases, with 12 bases left in between. This CDR3 comprises 15 residues. The germline V gene has CDR1 SGHVS and CDR2 FNYEAQ. Remarks on this clone: Antigen: not known.

CD8 cells regarded as naive lacked CD45RO, were positively chosen for CCR7, and omitted terminally differentiated effector memory CD45RA+ cells. None of the donors, who were healthy HIV-negative adults, had recently had acute infections or vaccinations. Each cell subset's genomic DNA was divided evenly among several immunoSEQ plates. Assay used: immunoSEQ multiplex PCR; TCRdb lists only in-frame clones, some missing. The table includes 660,000 or so clones, approximately 96% detected once. The specimen was naive CD8+ T cells sorted from blood. The receptor was derived from a woman in her twenties or thirties in good health. The chain is built from TRBV7-6 and TRBJ1-5; D might be TRBD1 (5 bases). CDR3 in amino acids: CASSLETGPHQPQHF. CDR3 in DNA: TGTGCCAGCAGCTTAGAGACGGGGCCACATCAGCCCCAGCATTTT.